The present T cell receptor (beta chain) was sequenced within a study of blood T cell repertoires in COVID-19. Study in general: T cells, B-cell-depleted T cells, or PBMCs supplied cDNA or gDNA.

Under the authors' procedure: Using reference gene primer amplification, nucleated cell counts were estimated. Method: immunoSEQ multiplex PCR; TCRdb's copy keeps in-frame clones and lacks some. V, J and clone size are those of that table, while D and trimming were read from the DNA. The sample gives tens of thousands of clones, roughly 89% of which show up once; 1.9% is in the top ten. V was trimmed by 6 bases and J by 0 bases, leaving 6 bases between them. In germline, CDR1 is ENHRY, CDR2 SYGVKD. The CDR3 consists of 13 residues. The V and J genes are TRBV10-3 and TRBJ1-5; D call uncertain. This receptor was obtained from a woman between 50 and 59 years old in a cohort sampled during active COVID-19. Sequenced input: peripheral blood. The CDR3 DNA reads TGTGCCATCAGCCCAAATAGCAATCAGCCCCAGCATTTT. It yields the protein CAISPNSNQPQHF.